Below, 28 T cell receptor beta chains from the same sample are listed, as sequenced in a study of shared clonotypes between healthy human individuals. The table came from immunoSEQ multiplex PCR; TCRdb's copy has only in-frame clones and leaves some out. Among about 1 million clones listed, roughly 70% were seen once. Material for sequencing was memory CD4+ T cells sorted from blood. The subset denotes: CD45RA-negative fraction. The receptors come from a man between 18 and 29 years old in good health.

The CDR3 region has the DNA TGTGCCATCAGTGGACCCCAGGGGACCGGCGCTAACTATGGCTACACCTTC. It yields the protein CAISGPQGTGANYGYTF. The chain joins TRBV10-3 to TRBJ1-2; tentatively, D is TRBD1 (6 bases). Trimming shortened V by 4 bases and J by 0 bases, and 18 bases separated the two germline ends. This CDR3 contains 17 residues. CDR1 is ENHRY and CDR2 is SYGVKD in the germline V gene.

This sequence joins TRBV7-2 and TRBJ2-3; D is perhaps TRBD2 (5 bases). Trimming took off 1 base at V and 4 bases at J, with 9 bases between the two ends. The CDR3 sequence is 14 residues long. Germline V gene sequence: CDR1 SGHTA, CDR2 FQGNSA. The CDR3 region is CASSLGRGSDTQYF. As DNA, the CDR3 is TGTGCCAGCAGCTTAGGCCGGGGTTCAGATACGCAGTATTTT.

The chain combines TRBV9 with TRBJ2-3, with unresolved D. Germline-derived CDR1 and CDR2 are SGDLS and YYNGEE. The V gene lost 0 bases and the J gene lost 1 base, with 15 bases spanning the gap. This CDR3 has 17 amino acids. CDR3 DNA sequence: TGTGCCAGCAGCGTAGCCCCTATTGGCTCTGGCACAGATACGCAGTATTTT. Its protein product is CASSVAPIGSGTDTQYF. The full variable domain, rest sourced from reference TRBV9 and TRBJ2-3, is DSGVTQTPKHLITATGQRVTLRCSPRSGDLSVYWYQQSLDQGLQFLIQYYNGEERAKGNILERFSAQQFPDLHSELNLSSLELGDSALYFCASSVAPIGSGTDTQYFGPGTRLTVL.

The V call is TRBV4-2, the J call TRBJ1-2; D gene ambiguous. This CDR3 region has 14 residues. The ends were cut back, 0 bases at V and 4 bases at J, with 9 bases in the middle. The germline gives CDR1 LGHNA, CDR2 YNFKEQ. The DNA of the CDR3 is TGTGCCAGCAGCCAAGATCACACCGGCTATGGCTACACCTTC. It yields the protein CASSQDHTGYGYTF.

CDR3 in amino acids: CASSLARTGDSYEQYF. The CDR3 DNA reads as TGTGCCAGCAGCTTGGCACGGACAGGGGACTCCTACGAGCAGTACTTC. The V call is TRBV5-4, the J call TRBJ2-7; 9 nucleotides agree with TRBD1. This CDR3 region has 16 residues. Per germline, CDR1 SGHNT and CDR2 YYREEE (reference sequence). The V segment lost 0 bases and the J segment 0 bases; nucleotides outside the gene matches: 4.

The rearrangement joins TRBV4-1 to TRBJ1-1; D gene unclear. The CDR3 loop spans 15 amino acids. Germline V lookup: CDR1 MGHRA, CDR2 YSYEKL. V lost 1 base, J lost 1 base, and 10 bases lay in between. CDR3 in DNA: TGCGCCAGCAGCCAAGTTGCCAGGAGGAACACTGAAGCTTTCTTT. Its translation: CASSQVARRNTEAFF.

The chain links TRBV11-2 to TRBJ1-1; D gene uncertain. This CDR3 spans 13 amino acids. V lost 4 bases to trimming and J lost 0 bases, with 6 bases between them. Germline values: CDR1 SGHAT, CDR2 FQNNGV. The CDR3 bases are TGTGCCAGCAGCTCCCGGATGAACACTGAAGCTTTCTTT. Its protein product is CASSSRMNTEAFF.

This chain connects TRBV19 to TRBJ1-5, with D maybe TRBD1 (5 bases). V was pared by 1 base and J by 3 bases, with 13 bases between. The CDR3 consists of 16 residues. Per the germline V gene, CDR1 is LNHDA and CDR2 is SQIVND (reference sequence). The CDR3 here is CASSIGGRAANQPQHF. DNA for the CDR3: TGTGCCAGTAGTATAGGGGGCAGGGCGGCCAATCAGCCCCAGCATTTT.

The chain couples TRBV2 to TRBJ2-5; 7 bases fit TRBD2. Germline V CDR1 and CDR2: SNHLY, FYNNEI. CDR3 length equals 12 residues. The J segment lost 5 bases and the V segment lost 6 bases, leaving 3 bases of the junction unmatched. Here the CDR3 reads CASRGLGETQYF. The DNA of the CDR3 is TGTGCCAGCAGAGGACTAGGCGAGACCCAGTACTTC.

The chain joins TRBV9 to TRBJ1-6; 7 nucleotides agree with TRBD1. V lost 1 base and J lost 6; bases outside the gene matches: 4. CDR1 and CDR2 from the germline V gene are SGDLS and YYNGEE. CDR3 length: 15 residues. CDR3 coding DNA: TGTGCCAGCAGCGTATCGGGACAGCCTAATTCACCCCTCCACTTT. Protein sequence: CASSVSGQPNSPLHF.

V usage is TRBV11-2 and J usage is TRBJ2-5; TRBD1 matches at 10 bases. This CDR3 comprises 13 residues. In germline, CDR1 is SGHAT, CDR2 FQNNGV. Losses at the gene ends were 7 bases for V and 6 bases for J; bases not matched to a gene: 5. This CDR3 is CASTPGQGQTQYF. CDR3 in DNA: TGTGCCAGCACCCCGGGACAGGGGCAGACCCAGTACTTC.

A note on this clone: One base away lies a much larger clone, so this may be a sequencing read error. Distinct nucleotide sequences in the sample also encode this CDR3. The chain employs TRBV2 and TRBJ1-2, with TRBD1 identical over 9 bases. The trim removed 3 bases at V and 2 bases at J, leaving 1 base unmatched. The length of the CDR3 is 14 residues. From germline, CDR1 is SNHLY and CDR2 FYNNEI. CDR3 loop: CASSEGQGNYGYTF. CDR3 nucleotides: TGTGCCAGCAGTGAGGGACAGGGCAACTATGGCTACACCTTC. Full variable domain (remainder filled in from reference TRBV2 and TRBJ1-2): EPEVTQTPSHQVTQMGQEVILRCVPISNHLYFYWYRQILGQKVEFLVSFYNNEISEKSEIFDDQFSVERPDGSNFTLKIRSTKLEDSAMYFCASSEGQGNYGYTFGSGTRLTVV.

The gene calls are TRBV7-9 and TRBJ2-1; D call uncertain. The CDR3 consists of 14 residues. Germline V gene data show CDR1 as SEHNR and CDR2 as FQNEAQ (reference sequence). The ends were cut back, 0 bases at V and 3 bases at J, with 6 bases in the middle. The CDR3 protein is CASSLATLYNEQFF. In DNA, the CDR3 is TGTGCCAGCAGCTTAGCGACCCTCTACAATGAGCAGTTCTTC.

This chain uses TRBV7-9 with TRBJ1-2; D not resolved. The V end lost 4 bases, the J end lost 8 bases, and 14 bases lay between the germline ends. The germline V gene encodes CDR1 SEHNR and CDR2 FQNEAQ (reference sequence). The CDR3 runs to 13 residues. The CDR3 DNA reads TGTGCCAGCAGCTCCGAGGGAGGCCTGGGCTACACCTTC. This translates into CASSSEGGLGYTF.

The CDR3 DNA follows: TGTGCCAGCATTGGGACGTACCAAGAGACCCAGTACTTC. Its protein product is CASIGTYQETQYF. The chain links TRBV6-5 to TRBJ2-5; D is tentatively TRBD1 or TRBD2 (5 bases each). This CDR3 spans 13 amino acids. V lost 7 bases and J 0 bases, leaving 9 bases between the germline ends. Germline V gene data show CDR1 as MNHEY and CDR2 as SVGAGI.

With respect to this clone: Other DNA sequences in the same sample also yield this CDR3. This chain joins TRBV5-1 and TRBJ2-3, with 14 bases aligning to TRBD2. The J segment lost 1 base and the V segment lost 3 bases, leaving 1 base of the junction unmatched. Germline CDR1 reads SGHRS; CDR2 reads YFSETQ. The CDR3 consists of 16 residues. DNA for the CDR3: TGCGCCAGCAGCTCGGGACTAGCGGGGGGCACAGATACGCAGTATTTT. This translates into CASSSGLAGGTDTQYF.

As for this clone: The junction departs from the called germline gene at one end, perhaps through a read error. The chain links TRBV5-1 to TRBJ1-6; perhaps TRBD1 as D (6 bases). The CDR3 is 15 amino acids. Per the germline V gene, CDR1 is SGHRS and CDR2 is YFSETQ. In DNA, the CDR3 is TGTGCCAGCAGCTTCCCCGGACAGATGGGTTCACCCCTCCACTTT. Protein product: CASSFPGQMGSPLHF.

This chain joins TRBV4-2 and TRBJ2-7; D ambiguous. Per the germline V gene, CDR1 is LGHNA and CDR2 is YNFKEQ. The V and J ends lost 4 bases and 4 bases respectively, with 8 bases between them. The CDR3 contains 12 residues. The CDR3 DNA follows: TGTGCCAGCAGCCGAGTCGGGTACGAGCAGTACTTC. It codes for CASSRVGYEQYF.

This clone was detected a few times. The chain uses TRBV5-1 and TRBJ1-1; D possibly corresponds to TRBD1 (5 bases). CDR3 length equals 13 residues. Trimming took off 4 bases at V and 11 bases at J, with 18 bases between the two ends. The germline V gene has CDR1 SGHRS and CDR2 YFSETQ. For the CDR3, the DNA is TGCGCCAGCAGCCCGCCGCAGGGTCTCGGGGCTTTCTTT. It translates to CASSPPQGLGAFF.

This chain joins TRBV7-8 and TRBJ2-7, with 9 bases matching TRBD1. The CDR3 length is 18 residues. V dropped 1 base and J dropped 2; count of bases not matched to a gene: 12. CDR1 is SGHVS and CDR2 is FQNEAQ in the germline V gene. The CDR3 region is CASSLVTGGPTNPYEQYF. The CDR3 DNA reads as TGTGCCAGCAGCTTAGTAACAGGGGGCCCGACTAATCCCTACGAGCAGTACTTC.

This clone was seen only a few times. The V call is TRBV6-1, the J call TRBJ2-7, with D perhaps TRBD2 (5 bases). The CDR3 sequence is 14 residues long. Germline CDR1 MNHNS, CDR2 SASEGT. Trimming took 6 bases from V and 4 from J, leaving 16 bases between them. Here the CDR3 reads CASREWGEGYEQYF. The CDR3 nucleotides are TGTGCCAGCAGGGAATGGGGAGAAGGGTACGAGCAGTACTTC.

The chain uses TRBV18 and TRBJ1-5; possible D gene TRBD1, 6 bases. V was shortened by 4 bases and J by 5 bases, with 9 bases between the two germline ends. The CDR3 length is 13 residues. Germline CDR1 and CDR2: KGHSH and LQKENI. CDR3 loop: CASSQKGDQPQHF. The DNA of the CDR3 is TGTGCCAGCTCACAGAAGGGGGATCAGCCCCAGCATTTT.

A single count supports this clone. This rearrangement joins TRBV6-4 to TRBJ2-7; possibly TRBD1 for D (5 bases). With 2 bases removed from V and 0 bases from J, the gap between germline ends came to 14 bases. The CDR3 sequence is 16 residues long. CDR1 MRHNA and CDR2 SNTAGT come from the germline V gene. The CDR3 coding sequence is TGTGCCAGCAGTGACCCCCAGGGTGTGAGCTCCTACGAGCAGTACTTC. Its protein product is CASSDPQGVSSYEQYF.

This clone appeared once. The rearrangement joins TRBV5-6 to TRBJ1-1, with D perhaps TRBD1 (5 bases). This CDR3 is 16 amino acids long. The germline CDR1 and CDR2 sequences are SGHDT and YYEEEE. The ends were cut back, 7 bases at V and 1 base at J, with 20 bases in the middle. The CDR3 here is CASELLSGRANTEAFF. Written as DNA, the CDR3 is TGTGCCAGCGAACTCCTATCAGGGCGGGCGAACACTGAAGCTTTCTTT. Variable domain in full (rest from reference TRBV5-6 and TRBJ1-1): DAGVTQSPTHLIKTRGQQVTLRCSPKSGHDTVSWYQQALGQGPQFIFQYYEEEERQRGNFPDRFSGHQFPNYSSELNVNALLLGDSALYLCASELLSGRANTEAFFGQGTRLTVV.

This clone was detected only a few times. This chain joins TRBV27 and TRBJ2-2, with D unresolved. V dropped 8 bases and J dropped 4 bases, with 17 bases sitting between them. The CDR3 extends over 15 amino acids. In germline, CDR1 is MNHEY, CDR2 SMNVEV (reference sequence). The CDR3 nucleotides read TGTGCCAGCCAATCTCAGTTTGGAATCACCGGGGAGCTGTTTTTT. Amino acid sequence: CASQSQFGITGELFF.

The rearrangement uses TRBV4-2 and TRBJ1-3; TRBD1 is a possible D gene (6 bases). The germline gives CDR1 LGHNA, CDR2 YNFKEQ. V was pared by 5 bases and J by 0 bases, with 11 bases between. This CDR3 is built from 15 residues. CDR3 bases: TGTGCCAGCAGCGACGACAGGTTCTCTGGAAACACCATATATTTT. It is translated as CASSDDRFSGNTIYF.

The CDR3 region is CASSLYGVNEKLFF. CDR3 nucleotides: TGTGCCAGCAGTTTGTATGGGGTTAATGAAAAACTGTTTTTT. This chain joins TRBV27 and TRBJ1-4; D uncertain. Germline V gene lookup returns CDR1 MNHEY and CDR2 SMNVEV (reference sequence). V lost 3 bases to trimming and J lost 4 bases, with 9 bases between them. CDR3 length: 14 amino acids.

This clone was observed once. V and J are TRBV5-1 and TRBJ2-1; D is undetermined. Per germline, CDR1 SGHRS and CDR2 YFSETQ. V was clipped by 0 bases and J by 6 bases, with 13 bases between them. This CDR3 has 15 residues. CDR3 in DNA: TGCGCCAGCAGCTTGGATCCTGGGTTGCCCAATGAGCAGTTCTTC. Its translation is CASSLDPGLPNEQFF.